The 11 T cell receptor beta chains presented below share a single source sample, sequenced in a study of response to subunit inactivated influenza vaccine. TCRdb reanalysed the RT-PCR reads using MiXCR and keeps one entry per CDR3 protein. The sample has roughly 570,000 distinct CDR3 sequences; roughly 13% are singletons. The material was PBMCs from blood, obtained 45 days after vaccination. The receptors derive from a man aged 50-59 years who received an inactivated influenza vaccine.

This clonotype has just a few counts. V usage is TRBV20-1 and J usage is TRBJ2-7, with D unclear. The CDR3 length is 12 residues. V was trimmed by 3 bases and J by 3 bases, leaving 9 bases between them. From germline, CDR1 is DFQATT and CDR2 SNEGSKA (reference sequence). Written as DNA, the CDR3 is TGCAGTGCTAGCACACACAACTACGAGCAGTACTTC. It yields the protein CSASTHNYEQYF.

CDR3 DNA: TGTGCCAGCAGCATTGGGGACAGGGGAGCCAAAAACATTCAGTACTTC. Its protein product is CASSIGDRGAKNIQYF. The chain couples TRBV11-2 to TRBJ2-4; the match to TRBD1 covers 10 bases. V dropped 5 bases and J dropped 0; count of bases not matched to a gene: 4. CDR3 length: 16 amino acids. Germline CDR1 reads SGHAT; CDR2 reads FQNNGV. Full variable domain (remainder filled in from reference TRBV11-2 and TRBJ2-4): EAGVAQSPRYKIIEKRQSVAFWCNPISGHATLYWYQQILGQGPKLLIQFQNNGVVDDSQLPKDRFSAERLKGVDSTLKIQPAKLEDSAVYLCASSIGDRGAKNIQYFGAGTRLSVL.

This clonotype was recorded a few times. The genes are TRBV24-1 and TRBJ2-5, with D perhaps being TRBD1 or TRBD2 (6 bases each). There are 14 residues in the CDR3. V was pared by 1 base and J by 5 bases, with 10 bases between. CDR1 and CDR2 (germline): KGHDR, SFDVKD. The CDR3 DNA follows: TGTGCCACCAGTGATTTCGGGGGCCATGAGACCCAGTACTTC. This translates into CATSDFGGHETQYF.

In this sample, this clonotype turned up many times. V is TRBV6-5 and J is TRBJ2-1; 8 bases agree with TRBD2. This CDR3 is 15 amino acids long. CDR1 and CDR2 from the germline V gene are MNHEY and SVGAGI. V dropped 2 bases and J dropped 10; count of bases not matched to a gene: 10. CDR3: CASSYGSGSSREQFF. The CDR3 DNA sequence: TGTGCCAGCAGTTACGGCAGCGGGAGTAGTCGCGAGCAGTTCTTC.

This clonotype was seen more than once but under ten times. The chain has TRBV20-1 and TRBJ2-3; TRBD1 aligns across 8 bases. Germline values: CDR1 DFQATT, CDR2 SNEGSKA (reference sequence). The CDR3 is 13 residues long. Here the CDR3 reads CRGGQASTDTQYF. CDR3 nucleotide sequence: TGCAGGGGGGGACAGGCGAGCACAGATACGCAGTATTTT.

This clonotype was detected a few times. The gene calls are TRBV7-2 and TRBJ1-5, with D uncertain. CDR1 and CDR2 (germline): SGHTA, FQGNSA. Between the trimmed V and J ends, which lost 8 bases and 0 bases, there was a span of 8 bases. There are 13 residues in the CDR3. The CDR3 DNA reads TGTGCCAGCTCTGGGGATAGCAATCAGCCCCAGCATTTT. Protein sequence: CASSGDSNQPQHF.

CDR3 DNA sequence: TGCAGTGCTAGAGAGATGAGACAGGCGAACAATGAGCAGTTCTTC. Translation gives CSAREMRQANNEQFF. The rearrangement joins TRBV20-1 to TRBJ2-1; a weak D match, TRBD1 (6 bases). The CDR3 sequence is 15 residues long. V was cut by 0 bases and J by 5 bases, with 14 bases left in between. Germline V gene lookup returns CDR1 DFQATT and CDR2 SNEGSKA (reference sequence).

The CDR3 DNA reads as TGCGCCAGCACCGGGGGGACAGGGGTGGTAAGTTACGAGCAGTACTTC. Translation: CASTGGTGVVSYEQYF. This rearrangement joins TRBV5-1 to TRBJ2-7, with TRBD1 identical over 10 bases. Germline values: CDR1 SGHRS, CDR2 YFSETQ. Trimming cost V 6 bases and J 4 bases; bases outside gene matches: 13. This CDR3 has 16 residues.

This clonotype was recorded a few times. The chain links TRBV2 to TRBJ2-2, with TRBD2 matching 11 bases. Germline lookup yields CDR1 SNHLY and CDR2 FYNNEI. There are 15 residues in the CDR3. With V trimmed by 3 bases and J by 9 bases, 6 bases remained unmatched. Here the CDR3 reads CASSDIAGGPRELFF. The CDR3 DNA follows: TGTGCCAGCAGTGATATAGCGGGAGGGCCGCGGGAGCTGTTTTTT. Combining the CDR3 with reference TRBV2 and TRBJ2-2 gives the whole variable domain EPEVTQTPSHQVTQMGQEVILRCVPISNHLYFYWYRQILGQKVEFLVSFYNNEISEKSEIFDDQFSVERPDGSNFTLKIRSTKLEDSAMYFCASSDIAGGPRELFFGEGSRLTVL.

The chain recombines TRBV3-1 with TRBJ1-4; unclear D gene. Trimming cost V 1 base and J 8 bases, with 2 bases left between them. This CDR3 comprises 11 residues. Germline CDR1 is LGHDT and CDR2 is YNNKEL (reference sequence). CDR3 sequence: CASSQGEKLFF. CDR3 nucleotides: TGTGCCAGCAGCCAAGGGGAAAAACTGTTTTTT.

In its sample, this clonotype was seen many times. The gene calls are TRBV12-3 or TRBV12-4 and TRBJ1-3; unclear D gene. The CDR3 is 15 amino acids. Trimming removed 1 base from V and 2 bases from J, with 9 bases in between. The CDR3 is CASSLERLAGNTIYF. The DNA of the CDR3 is TGTGCCAGCAGTTTAGAGAGGCTCGCTGGAAACACCATATATTTT.